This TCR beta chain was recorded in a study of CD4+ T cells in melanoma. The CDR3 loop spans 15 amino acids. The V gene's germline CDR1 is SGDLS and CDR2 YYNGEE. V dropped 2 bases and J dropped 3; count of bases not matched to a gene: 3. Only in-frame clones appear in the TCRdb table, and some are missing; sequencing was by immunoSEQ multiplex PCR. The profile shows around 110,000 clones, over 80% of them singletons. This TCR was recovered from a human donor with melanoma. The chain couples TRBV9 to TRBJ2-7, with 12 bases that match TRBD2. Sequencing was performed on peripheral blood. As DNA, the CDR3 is TGTGCCAGCAGCGTCCGACTAGCGGGGGACTACGAGCAGTACTTC. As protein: CASSVRLAGDYEQYF.